The T cell receptor (beta chain) described here comes from a study of shared clonotypes between healthy human individuals. Points on this clone: The antigen remains unidentified.

CDR1 MNHEY and CDR2 SVGAGI come from the germline V gene. The J segment lost 1 base and the V segment lost 7 bases, leaving 3 bases of the junction unmatched. The CDR3 extends over 13 amino acids. Every immunoSEQ plate was one replicate of a subset's evenly spread DNA. The assay was immunoSEQ multiplex PCR, and TCRdb's table has in-frame clones only and misses some. This sample yields approximately 1.5 million clones, of which about 98.5% are seen a single time; under 0.45% belongs to the top ten. Study-wide results and caveats: An anticipated effect of sequencing depth on clonotype sharing among donors was recognized. When naive CD4 clonotypes were compared across a handful of donors, approximately 5% were shared.

Sequences were obtained from naive CD4+ T cells sorted from blood. Subset given: CD45RA+ positively selected. The receptor comes from a man aged 25 to 40 in good health. This chain uses TRBV6-5 with TRBJ1-1; 7 bases line up with TRBD1. DNA of the CDR3: TGTGCCAGCACCAGACAGGGGAACACTGAAGCTTTCTTT. Translation gives CASTRQGNTEAFF.